Each of the 26 T cell receptor beta chains below was sequenced from the same sample in a study of T cells in Graves' hyperthyroidism and ophthalmopathy. TCR beta CDR3 sequences were amplified from RNA transcripts. Primed by the HTBI set, a first-round RT-PCR was run on the TCR CDR3. TCRdb redid the calling of the multiplex PCR reads with MiXCR, one entry per CDR3 protein. Of approximately 640,000 distinct CDR3 sequences listed, 15% to 20% were seen once; the top ten hold 3.8%. The specimen was blood. These receptors were collected from a woman aged 25 to 39 with Graves' hyperthyroidism.

This clonotype was seen ten or more times. This chain links TRBV3-1 with TRBJ1-1; tentatively, D is TRBD1 (5 bases). V lost 4 bases, J lost 1 base, and 10 bases lay in between. Looked up from germline, CDR1 is LGHDT and CDR2 is YNNKEL (reference sequence). The CDR3 covers 14 residues. CDR3 sequence reads: CASSPRGENTEAFF. In DNA, the CDR3 is TGTGCCAGCAGCCCCCGGGGGGAGAACACTGAAGCTTTCTTT.

The J gene is TRBJ2-1, the V gene TRBV7-8; 11 bases align to TRBD2. Germline lookup yields CDR1 SGHVS and CDR2 FQNEAQ. The CDR3 is made up of 18 amino acids. With 3 bases clipped from V and 11 bases from J, the junction kept 18 bases outside the gene matches. CDR3 nucleotide sequence: TGTGCCAGCAGCTTGAAACTAGCGGGAGACCGGGCCCCTACCAAGCAGTTCTTC. Translation gives CASSLKLAGDRAPTKQFF. Drawing the rest from reference TRBV7-8 and TRBJ2-1, the complete variable domain is GAGVSQSPRYKVAKRGQDVALRCDPISGHVSLFWYQQALGQGPEFLTYFQNEAQLDKSGLPSDRFFAERPEGSVSTLKIQRTQQEDSAVYLCASSLKLAGDRAPTKQFFGPGTRLTVL.

This clonotype was counted many times. The V and J genes are TRBV27 and TRBJ1-1; the match to TRBD1 covers 7 bases. Unmatched junction bases numbered 6, after V lost 5 bases and J lost 3 bases. Germline lookup yields CDR1 MNHEY and CDR2 SMNVEV (reference sequence). The CDR3 consists of 14 residues. CDR3 residues: CASSPGQAYTEAFF. The CDR3 bases are TGTGCCAGCAGTCCAGGACAGGCCTACACTGAAGCTTTCTTT.

This clonotype was observed many times. V is TRBV20-1 and J is TRBJ2-5, with D maybe TRBD2 (5 bases). The germline V gene encodes CDR1 DFQATT and CDR2 SNEGSKA (reference sequence). Trimming shortened V by 3 bases and J by 3 bases, and 11 bases separated the two germline ends. The CDR3 covers 13 residues. The CDR3 sequence is CSASSGSEETQYF. The DNA of the CDR3 is TGCAGTGCTAGTAGTGGTAGCGAAGAGACCCAGTACTTC.

A few counts support this clonotype. The V call is TRBV6-2 or TRBV6-3, the J call TRBJ2-7; 7 positions agree with TRBD1. This CDR3 spans 13 amino acids. Per the germline V gene, CDR1 is MNHEY and CDR2 is SVGEGT. V gave up 8 bases and J gave up 2 bases; unmatched junction bases: 6. CDR3 nucleotide sequence: TGTGCCAGCGGGGACAGCAAAGCCTACGAGCAGTACTTC. This sequence encodes CASGDSKAYEQYF.

This chain links TRBV19 with TRBJ1-2; no firm D call. CDR3 size: 14 residues. V was clipped by 4 bases and J by 3 bases, with 12 bases between them. CDR1 and CDR2 from the germline V gene are LNHDA and SQIVND (reference sequence). The CDR3 is CASSSMDGYYGYTF. CDR3 bases: TGTGCCAGTAGTAGCATGGACGGATACTATGGCTACACCTTC.

The gene calls are TRBV4-1 and TRBJ2-1; 9 bases map to TRBD2. Germline V gene lookup returns CDR1 MGHRA and CDR2 YSYEKL. CDR3 size: 15 residues. V was clipped by 3 bases and J by 8 bases; unmatched bases: 8. CDR3 nucleotide sequence: TGCGCCAGCAGCCAGAGGGGTAGCGGGAGCGATGAGCAGTTCTTC. Encoded protein: CASSQRGSGSDEQFF.

This clonotype was observed at least ten times. This chain connects TRBV7-3 to TRBJ2-3; TRBD2 might be the D (6 bases). V was clipped by 5 bases and J by 6 bases, with 12 bases between them. CDR1 SGHTA and CDR2 FQGTGA come from the germline V gene. The length of the CDR3 is 13 residues. The CDR3 sequence is CASSPNRGDTQYF. The CDR3 region has the DNA TGTGCCAGCAGCCCAAACCGGGGGGATACGCAGTATTTT.

This clonotype was counted ten times or more. The rearrangement joins TRBV6-6 to TRBJ1-1; D unresolved. V was clipped by 2 bases and J by 10 bases, with 14 bases between them. The CDR3 has 13 residues. Per the germline V gene, CDR1 is MNHNY and CDR2 is SVGAGI (reference sequence). The DNA of the CDR3 is TGTGCCAGCAGTTACGAGTGGGAATCGGCAGCTTTCTTT. This sequence encodes CASSYEWESAAFF.

This clonotype was observed once. The chain combines TRBV6-1 with TRBJ2-5; 11 nucleotides line up with TRBD2. The CDR3 extends over 14 amino acids. The germline CDR1 and CDR2 sequences are MNHNS and SASEGT. The junction had 3 bases not matched to a gene; V was cut back by 3 bases and J by 6 bases. CDR3 region: CASSEGLAEKTQYF. In DNA form, the CDR3 reads TGTGCCAGCAGTGAGGGACTAGCGGAGAAGACCCAGTACTTC.

V and J are TRBV7-9 and TRBJ2-4; weak D call: TRBD1 (5 bases). Trimming pared 5 bases from V and 8 bases from J, leaving 19 bases between. Per the germline V gene, CDR1 is SEHNR and CDR2 is FQNEAQ (reference sequence). This CDR3 region has 15 residues. As DNA, the CDR3 is TGTGCCAGCAGCCCGTCTAGACAGATTAAGGACATTCAGTACTTC. Translated: CASSPSRQIKDIQYF.

The chain is built from TRBV29-1 and TRBJ2-1; D is perhaps TRBD1 or TRBD2 (6 bases each). The CDR3 sequence is 14 residues long. Germline V gene sequence: CDR1 SQVTM, CDR2 ANQGSEA. Trimming took off 6 bases at V and 4 bases at J, with 16 bases between the two ends. CDR3 nucleotides: TGCAGCGTCGCGGGACACGGAGTGTACAATGAGCAGTTCTTC. Protein: CSVAGHGVYNEQFF.

This rearrangement joins TRBV12-3 or TRBV12-4 to TRBJ2-3; TRBD2 matches at 14 bases. The CDR3 runs to 16 residues. J was trimmed by 4 bases and V by 5 bases; bases with no gene match: 5. CDR3 DNA sequence: TGTGCCAGCAGTGACGGGACTAGCGGGGGATCAGATACGCAGTATTTT. This encodes CASSDGTSGGSDTQYF.

This clonotype was seen ten or more times. The chain employs TRBV11-2 and TRBJ2-1; 10 bases line up with TRBD2. The CDR3 has 15 amino acids. The V gene end was trimmed by 2 bases and the J gene end by 9 bases; junction bases not matched to a gene: 7. Germline V gene sequence: CDR1 SGHAT, CDR2 FQNNGV. The CDR3 protein is CASSLTAGGPIEQFF. In DNA, the CDR3 is TGTGCCAGCAGCTTAACAGCGGGAGGGCCTATTGAGCAGTTCTTC.

This clonotype was seen ten or more times. This chain links TRBV28 with TRBJ2-7; 8 nucleotides match TRBD2. V lost 5 bases, J lost 0 bases, and 12 bases stayed unmatched. Germline loops: CDR1 MDHEN, CDR2 SYDVKM. There are 17 residues in the CDR3. This CDR3 reads CASSPRPLAGPSYEQYF. CDR3 in DNA: TGTGCCAGCAGTCCCCGCCCTCTAGCGGGTCCCTCCTACGAGCAGTACTTC. Combining the CDR3 with reference TRBV28 and TRBJ2-7 gives the whole variable domain DVKVTQSSRYLVKRTGEKVFLECVQDMDHENMFWYRQDPGLGLRLIYFSYDVKMKEKGDIPEGYSVSREKKERFSLILESASTNQTSMYLCASSPRPLAGPSYEQYFGPGTRLTVT.

The rearrangement joins TRBV12-3 or TRBV12-4 to TRBJ1-2; tentatively, D is TRBD1 (5 bases). CDR3 length equals 14 residues. V shed 5 bases and J shed 4 bases, with 14 bases lying between them. DNA of the CDR3: TGTGCCAGCAGTGCGACAGTCACGGGCTATGGCTACACCTTC. Its translation is CASSATVTGYGYTF.

This clonotype came up many times. This sequence joins TRBV18 and TRBJ2-1; D call uncertain. Germline values: CDR1 KGHSH, CDR2 LQKENI. There are 13 residues in the CDR3. Trimming left V 2 bases short and J 5 bases short, with 7 bases between. The CDR3 sequence is CASSPSQDNEQFF. CDR3 in DNA: TGTGCCAGCTCACCATCCCAGGACAATGAGCAGTTCTTC.

This clonotype has ten or more counts. The chain employs TRBV6-1 and TRBJ1-1, with no clear D. CDR1 is MNHNS, CDR2 SASEGT, per germline. Trimming left V 6 bases short and J 11 bases short, with 16 bases between. The CDR3 extends over 12 amino acids. The CDR3 sequence: CASSGPRWLAFF. The CDR3 nucleotides are TGTGCCAGCAGCGGACCTCGTTGGTTGGCTTTCTTT.

The chain couples TRBV2 to TRBJ1-6; D gene ambiguous. The length of the CDR3 is 13 residues. Per germline, CDR1 SNHLY and CDR2 FYNNEI. The V end was cut by 6 bases, the J end by 7 bases, with 10 bases between. The CDR3 coding sequence is TGTGCCAGCAGGCTGAGTAACAATTCACCCCTCCACTTT. Residues: CASRLSNNSPLHF.

This clonotype has just a few counts. This chain's CDR3 is CASSSDSGPNEKLFF. The CDR3 coding sequence is TGTGCCAGCAGTTCAGACAGCGGACCGAATGAAAAACTGTTTTTT. V is TRBV28 and J is TRBJ1-4; D possibly corresponds to TRBD1 (5 bases). The germline V and J ends were trimmed by 4 bases and 5 bases, with 14 bases remaining between them. Per the germline V gene, CDR1 is MDHEN and CDR2 is SYDVKM. The CDR3 totals 15 residues. The full variable domain, rest sourced from reference TRBV28 and TRBJ1-4, is DVKVTQSSRYLVKRTGEKVFLECVQDMDHENMFWYRQDPGLGLRLIYFSYDVKMKEKGDIPEGYSVSREKKERFSLILESASTNQTSMYLCASSSDSGPNEKLFFGSGTQLSVL.

The chain links TRBV19 to TRBJ1-1, with TRBD1 identical over 7 bases. The CDR3 sequence is 14 residues long. The V gene end was trimmed by 0 bases and the J gene end by 6 bases; junction bases not matched to a gene: 4. The V gene's germline CDR1 is LNHDA and CDR2 SQIVND (reference sequence). The CDR3 region is CASSIDRRGSEAFF. The CDR3 DNA is TGTGCCAGTAGTATAGATCGCAGGGGGTCTGAAGCTTTCTTT.

This clonotype was observed a few times. J is TRBJ1-2 and V is TRBV18; no reliable D call. Deletions cut 0 bases from V and 4 bases from J, with 18 bases between. CDR1 and CDR2 from the germline V gene are KGHSH and LQKENI. The CDR3 loop spans 17 amino acids. CDR3 residues: CASSPPGERAPVYGYTF. The CDR3, as DNA: TGTGCCAGCTCACCACCGGGAGAAAGGGCGCCGGTCTATGGCTACACCTTC. Complete variable domain (other parts from reference TRBV18 and TRBJ1-2): NAGVMQNPRHLVRRRGQEARLRCSPMKGHSHVYWYRQLPEEGLKFMVYLQKENIIDESGMPKERFSAEFPKEGPSILRIQQVVRGDSAAYFCASSPPGERAPVYGYTFGSGTRLTVV.

The chain is built from TRBV27 and TRBJ2-7; 8 positions match TRBD2. In germline, CDR1 is MNHEY, CDR2 SMNVEV (reference sequence). V lost 6 bases, J lost 2 bases, and 9 bases stayed unmatched. The CDR3 covers 15 residues. The CDR3 here is CASRTLLAEAYEQYF. The CDR3 nucleotides read TGTGCCAGCAGAACCTTACTAGCGGAAGCCTACGAGCAGTACTTC.

This clonotype came up a few times. This chain connects TRBV28 to TRBJ2-1; D not resolved. CDR3 length: 15 residues. V lost 3 bases and J lost 12, with 21 bases in between. From germline, CDR1 is MDHEN and CDR2 SYDVKM. This CDR3 reads CASSFLIDGLRGQFF. In DNA form, the CDR3 reads TGTGCCAGCAGTTTTCTAATCGACGGCTTAAGAGGGCAGTTCTTC.

The J gene is TRBJ2-2, the V gene TRBV11-3; 11 bases match TRBD2. The CDR3 spans 17 residues. V trimming: 5 bases; J trimming: 1 base; junction bases outside the gene matches: 6. Germline-derived CDR1 and CDR2 are SGHNT and YENEEA. The chain's CDR3 is CASSPLTSGVNTGELFF. The CDR3 region has the DNA TGTGCCAGCAGCCCCTTGACTAGCGGGGTGAACACCGGGGAGCTGTTTTTT.

The table lists this clonotype with many counts. V gene TRBV10-2 combines with J gene TRBJ1-1; possibly TRBD1 for D (5 bases). Germline-derived CDR1 and CDR2 are WSHSY and SAAADI. The V and J ends lost 6 bases and 4 bases respectively, with 15 bases between them. This CDR3 is 14 amino acids long. CDR3 in amino acids: CASSADRISTEAFF. CDR3 bases: TGCGCCAGCAGCGCCGACAGAATCAGCACTGAAGCTTTCTTT.